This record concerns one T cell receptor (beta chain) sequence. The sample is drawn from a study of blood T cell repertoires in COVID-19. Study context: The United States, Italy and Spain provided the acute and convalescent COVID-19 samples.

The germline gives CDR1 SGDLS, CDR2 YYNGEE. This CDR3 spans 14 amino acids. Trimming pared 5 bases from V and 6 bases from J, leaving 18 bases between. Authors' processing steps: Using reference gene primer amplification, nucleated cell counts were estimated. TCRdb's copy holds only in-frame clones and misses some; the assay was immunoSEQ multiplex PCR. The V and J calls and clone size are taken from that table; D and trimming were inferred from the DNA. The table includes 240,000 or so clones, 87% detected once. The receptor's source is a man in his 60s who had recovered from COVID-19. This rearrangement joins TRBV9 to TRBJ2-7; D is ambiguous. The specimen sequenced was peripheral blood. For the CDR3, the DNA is TGTGCCAGCAGTCCCAAAATCGAGCTCGCCGAGCAGTACTTC. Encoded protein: CASSPKIELAEQYF. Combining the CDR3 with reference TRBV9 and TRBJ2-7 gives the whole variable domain DSGVTQTPKHLITATGQRVTLRCSPRSGDLSVYWYQQSLDQGLQFLIQYYNGEERAKGNILERFSAQQFPDLHSELNLSSLELGDSALYFCASSPKIELAEQYFGPGTRLTVT.